This is a list of T cell receptor beta chains from one sample in a study of OX40 agonist ivuxolimab in advanced cancers. The method was immunoSEQ multiplex PCR; TCRdb's version includes in-frame clones alone and lacks a portion of them. In the table there are tens of thousands of clones, more than 75% of which are singletons. The sequenced sample was CD4+ or CD8+ T cells sorted from blood, obtained in a trial of the OX40 agonist ivuxolimab. These TCRs come from an adult with an advanced solid tumor such as melanoma, head and neck, liver or kidney cancer. Each CDR3 is given with its conserved first and last residue. Fields, in order: J gene, clone size, V gene, D gene, CDR3 protein, CDR3 DNA. The D gene is left open where the match is weak. Not all rows give a size; the values are once, few, many and, for expanded clones, a class.

J gene: TRBJ2-1; clone size: .; V gene: TRBV18; D gene: TRBD1; CDR3 protein: CASSPPIGQGAVYEQFF; CDR3 DNA: TGTGCCAGCTCACCACCGATAGGACAGGGGGCTGTCTATGAGCAGTTCTTC
J gene: TRBJ2-1; clone size: .; V gene: TRBV9; D gene: .; CDR3 protein: CASSFRMRLGDEQFF; CDR3 DNA: TGTGCCAGCAGCTTCCGGATGAGACTGGGGGATGAGCAGTTCTTC
J gene: TRBJ1-1; clone size: .; V gene: TRBV7-8; D gene: .; CDR3 protein: CASSLDRVNTEAFF; CDR3 DNA: TGTGCCAGCAGCTTAGACAGGGTGAACACTGAAGCTTTCTTT
J gene: TRBJ1-3; clone size: .; V gene: TRBV5-1; D gene: .; CDR3 protein: CASSLRHPGNTIYF; CDR3 DNA: TGCGCCAGCAGCTTGAGACACCCGGGAAACACCATATATTTT
J gene: TRBJ1-2; clone size: .; V gene: TRBV19; D gene: .; CDR3 protein: CASSMGQGTNYGYTF; CDR3 DNA: TGTGCCAGTAGTATGGGGCAGGGAACTAACTATGGCTACACCTTC
J gene: TRBJ1-2; clone size: .; V gene: TRBV7-9; D gene: TRBD1; CDR3 protein: CASSRQGGYGYTF; CDR3 DNA: TGTGCCAGCAGTCGACAGGGGGGCTATGGCTACACCTTC
J gene: TRBJ1-1; clone size: .; V gene: TRBV4-1; D gene: .; CDR3 protein: CASSPFGGVSTEAFF; CDR3 DNA: TGCGCCAGCAGCCCATTTGGAGGGGTGAGCACTGAAGCTTTCTTT
J gene: TRBJ2-7; clone size: .; V gene: TRBV19; D gene: TRBD1; CDR3 protein: CASTPGQGSLHYEQYF; CDR3 DNA: TGTGCCAGTACCCCGGGACAGGGGAGTCTTCACTACGAGCAGTACTTC
J gene: TRBJ2-7; clone size: .; V gene: TRBV10-3; D gene: .; CDR3 protein: CAISESLQREQYF; CDR3 DNA: TGTGCCATCAGTGAGTCTCTGCAACGCGAGCAGTACTTC
J gene: TRBJ2-1; clone size: .; V gene: TRBV7-3; D gene: TRBD2; CDR3 protein: CASSLFHSGASYNEQFF; CDR3 DNA: TGTGCCAGCAGCTTATTTCATAGCGGGGCCTCCTACAATGAGCAGTTCTTC
J gene: TRBJ2-3; clone size: .; V gene: TRBV5-4; D gene: .; CDR3 protein: CASSLAGGAPSTDTQYF; CDR3 DNA: TGTGCCAGCAGCTTGGCGGGCGGCGCCCCTAGCACAGATACGCAGTATTTT
J gene: TRBJ1-2; clone size: once; V gene: TRBV5-6; D gene: .; CDR3 protein: CASSLKSPYYGYTF; CDR3 DNA: TGTGCCAGCAGCTTGAAATCCCCCTACTATGGCTACACCTTC